This entry concerns a single T cell receptor (beta chain). The data belong to a study of blood T cell repertoires in COVID-19. Study-wide background: Specimens from acute and convalescent COVID-19 originated in the United States, Italy and Spain. From T cells, B-cell-depleted T cells, or PBMCs came the material, which was cDNA or gDNA.

Trimming took 4 bases from V and 0 from J, leaving 9 bases between them. Germline CDR1 reads LGHNT; CDR2 reads FRNRAP. The CDR3 consists of 14 residues. Data came from immunoSEQ multiplex PCR; TCRdb stores just in-frame clones and leaves some out. The table records about 89,000 clones, approximately 86% of them present only once. The chain carries TRBV12-5 and TRBJ1-1; D is unclear. Sequencing was carried out using peripheral blood. The TCR was taken from a man at least 80 years old with active or convalescent COVID-19. As DNA, the CDR3 is TGTGCTAGTGGTTCAGACGGGTTGAACACTGAAGCTTTCTTT. Translation: CASGSDGLNTEAFF.